This is a list of T cell receptor beta chains from one sample in a study of cytomegalovirus exposure and HLA in healthy donors. The repertoire was sequenced with immunoSEQ multiplex PCR; TCRdb's copy has only in-frame clones and lacks some. The table records 150,000 to 200,000 clones, under 70% of them present only once. The sequenced sample was PBMCs. The receptors come from a man aged 25 to 45 in good health and CMV-seropositive. Both conserved end residues are part of each CDR3. The D gene is left open where the match is weak. Only part of the rows carry a size: once, few, many, or a class if the clone is expanded.

j_gene	abundance	v_gene	d_gene	CDR3nt	CDR3aa
TRBJ2-7	-	TRBV2	-	TGTGCCAGCAGTTACAGCTCCTACGAGCAGTACTTC	CASSYSSYEQYF
TRBJ2-7	-	TRBV6-6	TRBD1	TGTTCCAGCGGGGACAGGGCCTACGAGCAGTACTTC	CSSGDRAYEQYF
TRBJ2-2	once	TRBV25-1	-	TGTGCCAGCAGTGAAGTGGGCTCTCCTGGGGAGCTGTTTTTT	CASSEVGSPGELFF
TRBJ2-3	few	TRBV6-4	TRBD1	TGTGCCAGCAGTGAGGACGGGACAGGGGGCACAGATACGCAGTATTTT	CASSEDGTGGTDTQYF
TRBJ2-7	-	TRBV6-1	TRBD1	TGTGCCAGCCGAGGACAGGGGAGGGAGCAGTACTTC	CASRGQGREQYF
TRBJ2-7	-	TRBV4-2	-	TGTGCCAGCAGCCAAGATAAGCAGGTTGCCTACGAGCAGTACTTC	CASSQDKQVAYEQYF
TRBJ2-1	-	TRBV18	TRBD1	TGTGCCAGCTCACCAGACGACAGGGGCTCTGAAGAGCAGTTCTTC	CASSPDDRGSEEQFF
TRBJ2-3	-	TRBV7-9	-	TGTGCCAGCAGCTCTCTCCCTCCAGATACGCAGTATTTT	CASSSLPPDTQYF
TRBJ2-7	-	TRBV10-3	TRBD2	TGTGCCATCAGCGGACTAGCGGATTACGAGCAGTACTTC	CAISGLADYEQYF
TRBJ2-7	-	TRBV15	TRBD1	TGTGCCACCAGCAGGACCGGGACAGGGTATCTCGAGCAGTACTTC	CATSRTGTGYLEQYF
TRBJ2-7	-	TRBV30	TRBD1	TGTGCCTGGTCGGCGGACAGGGGTGGCTACGAGCAGTACTTC	CAWSADRGGYEQYF
TRBJ2-1	few	TRBV4-2	-	TGTGCCAGCAGCCAAGGGGGCTCTGAGCAGTTCTTC	CASSQGGSEQFF
TRBJ2-7	-	TRBV5-1	-	TGCGCCAGCAGCCCGGTAGCGGTCCAGGGCTCCCCTTGGCACGAGCAGTACTTC	CASSPVAVQGSPWHEQYF
TRBJ2-2	-	TRBV5-1	TRBD2	TGCGCCAGCAGCTTAAAACCAAAACTAGCGGGAGCCCCCGGGGAGCTGTTTTTT	CASSLKPKLAGAPGELFF
TRBJ2-7	once	TRBV6-6	-	TGTGCCAGCAGACGACTGGACACCTACGAGCAGTACTTC	CASRRLDTYEQYF
TRBJ2-7	-	TRBV28	TRBD1	TGTGCCAGCAGTTCCCGGGACAGACTCTACGAGCAGTACTTC	CASSSRDRLYEQYF
TRBJ1-2	-	TRBV6-5	-	TGTGCCAGCAGCCAGGTTGGTTCCTATGGCTACACCTTC	CASSQVGSYGYTF
TRBJ2-2	-	TRBV5-1	-	TGCGCCAGCAGCCCCGGAGTCAGGGCCGGGGAGCTGTTTTTT	CASSPGVRAGELFF
TRBJ1-1	-	TRBV13	-	TGTGCCAGCAGCTCAGCCATCTCAGGGGTAGGAACTGAAGCTTTCTTT	CASSSAISGVGTEAFF
TRBJ1-5	-	TRBV5-6	TRBD1	TGTGCCAGCAGCTTGGCCTGGGACAGAAATCAGCCCCAGCATTTT	CASSLAWDRNQPQHF
TRBJ2-7	-	TRBV27	TRBD1	TGTGCCAGCAGTCCCGGGACAGGGTGGAACGAGCAGTACTTC	CASSPGTGWNEQYF
TRBJ1-5	few	TRBV21-1	-	TGTGCCATCGTACCCCGGGGCGGGGAAAGCAATCAGCCCCAGCATTTT	CAIVPRGGESNQPQHF
TRBJ2-7	-	TRBV9	-	TGTGCCAGCAGCGTTGACCCCGGACCCGGGGACTTC	CASSVDPGPGDF
TRBJ1-1	-	TRBV4-1	-	TGCGCCAGCAGCCAACCCACCCCGGGTCGGACTGAAGCTTTCTTT	CASSQPTPGRTEAFF